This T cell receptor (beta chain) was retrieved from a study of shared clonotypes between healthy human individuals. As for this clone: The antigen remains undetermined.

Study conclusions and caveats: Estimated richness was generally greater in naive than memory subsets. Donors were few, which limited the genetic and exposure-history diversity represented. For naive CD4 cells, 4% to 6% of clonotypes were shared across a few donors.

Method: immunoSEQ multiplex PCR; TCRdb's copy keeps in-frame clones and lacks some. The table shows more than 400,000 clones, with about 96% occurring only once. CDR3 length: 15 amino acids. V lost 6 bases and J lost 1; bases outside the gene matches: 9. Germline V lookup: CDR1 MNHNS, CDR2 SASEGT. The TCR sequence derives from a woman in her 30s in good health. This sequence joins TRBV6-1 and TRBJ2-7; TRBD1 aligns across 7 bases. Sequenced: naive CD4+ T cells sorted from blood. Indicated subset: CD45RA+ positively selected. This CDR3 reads CASSLQGTASYEQYF. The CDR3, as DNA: TGTGCCAGCAGCCTTCAGGGGACAGCTTCCTACGAGCAGTACTTC.